This entry concerns a single T cell receptor beta chain. Its matching antigen is unknown. V was shortened by 2 bases and J by 4 bases, with 15 bases between the two germline ends. Germline assignment: CDR1 SGHTA and CDR2 FQGNSA. The CDR3 has 15 amino acids. Surgery cases with the highest brain T cell transcript signatures were chosen for sequencing. This entry is derived from a study of brain T cells in children with intractable seizures. Study-level points and caveats: Pre- and post-surgery blood differed in depth, so pre-surgery absences may be undersampling.

TCRdb keeps only in-frame clones here, not all; method: immunoSEQ multiplex PCR. Counted here are 95,000 to 120,000 clones, around 94% occurring once; the ten biggest clones make up approximately 3.9%. This sequence joins TRBV7-2 and TRBJ2-7, with D perhaps given as TRBD1 or TRBD2 (7 bases each). Sequenced material: peripheral blood, taken at surgery. This TCR derives from a boy under three years old with hemimegalencephaly and intractable seizures. This chain's CDR3 is CASSLSGQGGYEQYF. The CDR3 DNA follows: TGTGCCAGCAGCTTATCTGGCCAGGGGGGGTACGAGCAGTACTTC.